The 30 T cell receptor beta chains listed next were all sequenced from one sample in a study of T cell repertoires in cytomegalovirus infection. Antigens of these TCRs are unknown. TCRdb recomputed calls from the reads with MiXCR, one row per CDR3 protein. Of roughly 990,000 distinct CDR3 sequences in the sample, 30% to 40% were seen once. The input for sequencing was cultured CD8+ T cells from PBMCs, taken from culture after CMV antigen stimulation. The receptors come from a human donor in good health (CMV status not recorded). Some clones in this sample may be carry-over from other donors' samples.

The chain employs TRBV25-1 and TRBJ1-4, with a tentative D call TRBD1 (5 bases). V was trimmed by 3 bases and J by 8 bases, leaving 10 bases between them. The CDR3 length is 13 residues. CDR1 MGHDK and CDR2 SYGVNS come from the germline V gene. The CDR3: CASSEGDLEKLFF. The CDR3 nucleotides read TGTGCCAGCAGTGAGGGGGATCTGGAAAAACTGTTTTTT.

The chain joins TRBV7-3 to TRBJ1-1, with D possibly matching TRBD1 (6 bases). CDR3 length: 13 amino acids. The V gene lost 6 bases and the J gene lost 2 bases, with 10 bases spanning the gap. The germline V gene has CDR1 SGHTA and CDR2 FQGTGA. Here the CDR3 reads CASSSDSNTEAFF. In DNA, the CDR3 is TGTGCCAGCAGTTCGGACAGCAACACTGAAGCTTTCTTT.

V is TRBV6-1 and J is TRBJ2-3, with D perhaps matching TRBD1 (6 bases). The V and J ends lost 4 bases and 4 bases respectively, with 21 bases between them. The CDR3 consists of 17 residues. From germline, CDR1 is MNHNS and CDR2 SASEGT. In nucleotides, the CDR3 is TGTGCCAGCAGTGGGCGTTTTAGCAGGGGACGGGCAGATACGCAGTATTTT. It translates to CASSGRFSRGRADTQYF.

The chain employs TRBV12-3 or TRBV12-4 and TRBJ2-1, with a weak D call TRBD1 (5 bases). The V gene lost 6 bases and the J gene lost 6 bases, with 9 bases spanning the gap. The CDR3 covers 12 residues. The CDR3 is CASSRQLNEQFF. In DNA form, the CDR3 reads TGTGCCAGCAGCAGACAGCTCAATGAGCAGTTCTTC.

This clonotype has a count of ten or more. The rearrangement joins TRBV7-2 to TRBJ2-3; D remains unclear. This CDR3 spans 12 amino acids. The V end was cut by 2 bases, the J end by 5 bases, with 5 bases between. Germline V gene lookup returns CDR1 SGHTA and CDR2 FQGNSA. The CDR3 reads CASSLYGDTQYF. In DNA, the CDR3 is TGTGCCAGCAGCTTATATGGAGATACGCAGTATTTT.

J is TRBJ1-2 and V is TRBV6-6; no clear D gene. CDR3 size: 12 residues. In germline, CDR1 is MNHNY, CDR2 SVGAGI (reference sequence). The ends were cut back, 0 bases at V and 8 bases at J, with 7 bases in the middle. The CDR3: CASSYSVYGYTF. The CDR3 nucleotides are TGTGCCAGCAGTTACTCCGTTTACGGCTACACCTTC.

This clonotype was seen only a few times. CDR3 in DNA: TGTGCCAGTAGTATAGATCTGCGACTACCTCACAATGAGCAGTTCTTC. As protein: CASSIDLRLPHNEQFF. This sequence joins TRBV19 and TRBJ2-1; weak D call: TRBD2 (5 bases). Germline loops: CDR1 LNHDA, CDR2 SQIVND (reference sequence). V was trimmed by 0 bases and J by 5 bases, leaving 14 bases between them. This CDR3 has 16 amino acids. Based on the CDR3 plus reference TRBV19 and TRBJ2-1, the full variable domain is DGGITQSPKYLFRKEGQNVTLSCEQNLNHDAMYWYRQDPGQGLRLIYYSQIVNDFQKGDIAEGYSVSREKKESFPLTVTSAQKNPTAFYLCASSIDLRLPHNEQFFGPGTRLTVL.

The chain uses TRBV4-3 and TRBJ2-3; 10 bases match TRBD2. There are 16 residues in the CDR3. With V trimmed by 0 bases and J by 4 bases, 4 bases remained unmatched. The germline CDR1 and CDR2 sequences are LGHNA and YSLEER. CDR3 nucleotide sequence: TGCGCCAGCAGCCAAGAGGAACTAGCGGGGTCAGATACGCAGTATTTT. It specifies CASSQEELAGSDTQYF.

The chain combines TRBV7-8 with TRBJ2-7, with D unclear. The CDR3 spans 16 residues. V lost 1 base to trimming and J lost 7 bases, with 20 bases between them. Germline V CDR1 and CDR2: SGHVS, FQNEAQ. The CDR3 DNA sequence: TGTGCCAGCAGCTTAGTCGGCGTCGCAGTGGGGTGGGAGCAGTACGTC. Translation: CASSLVGVAVGWEQYV.

V and J are TRBV15 and TRBJ2-1; D may be TRBD1 (5 bases). V was pared by 8 bases and J by 5 bases, with 13 bases between. CDR3 length: 13 residues. The germline V gene encodes CDR1 LNHNV and CDR2 YYDKDF (reference sequence). The CDR3 DNA reads TGTGCCACCTCTGACAGTAACAACAATGAGCAGTTCTTC. This gives the protein CATSDSNNNEQFF.

This clonotype has more than one count but fewer than ten. The chain employs TRBV2 and TRBJ2-3; the D is unclear. Germline assignment: CDR1 SNHLY and CDR2 FYNNEI. The CDR3 has 16 residues. Between the trimmed V and J ends, which lost 4 bases and 1 base, there was a span of 15 bases. This chain's CDR3 is CASSVDQDFGTDTQYF. As DNA, the CDR3 is TGTGCCAGCAGTGTTGATCAGGATTTTGGCACAGATACGCAGTATTTT. Variable domain in full (rest from reference TRBV2 and TRBJ2-3): EPEVTQTPSHQVTQMGQEVILRCVPISNHLYFYWYRQILGQKVEFLVSFYNNEISEKSEIFDDQFSVERPDGSNFTLKIRSTKLEDSAMYFCASSVDQDFGTDTQYFGPGTRLTVL.

Ten or more counts support this clonotype. V usage is TRBV7-2 and J usage is TRBJ2-7, with TRBD2 as a possible D gene (5 bases). Trimming removed 3 bases from V and 3 bases from J, with 15 bases in between. CDR3 length: 15 residues. Per germline, CDR1 SGHTA and CDR2 FQGNSA. The CDR3 DNA sequence: TGTGCCAGCAGCTTCAGTAGCGAAACCCGCTACGAGCAGTACTTC. Its protein is CASSFSSETRYEQYF. The full variable domain, with the rest looked up from reference TRBV7-2 and TRBJ2-7, is GAGVSQSPSNKVTEKGKDVELRCDPISGHTALYWYRQSLGQGLEFLIYFQGNSAPDKSGLPSDRFSAERTGGSVSTLTIQRTQQEDSAVYLCASSFSSETRYEQYFGPGTRLTVT.

The chain couples TRBV29-1 to TRBJ2-7; D unresolved. Germline V gene lookup returns CDR1 SQVTM and CDR2 ANQGSEA. Trimming took 4 bases from V and 0 from J, leaving 10 bases between them. The CDR3 length is 13 residues. The DNA for the CDR3 is TGCAGCGTTGCAAACACCGACTCCTACGAGCAGTACTTC. It translates to CSVANTDSYEQYF.

A note on this clonotype: The CDR3 carries no conserved terminal phenylalanine or tryptophan, so it likely arises from a read error. The chain recombines TRBV7-6 with TRBJ1-1, with D perhaps matching TRBD1 (5 bases). The germline V gene encodes CDR1 SGHVS and CDR2 FNYEAQ. V was cut by 2 bases and J by 5 bases, with 12 bases left in between. CDR3 length: 14 amino acids. The CDR3 sequence is CASSLQTGVTEAFL. CDR3 bases: TGTGCCAGCAGCTTACAAACGGGGGTTACTGAAGCTTTCCTT.

This clonotype was seen only a few times. This chain connects TRBV13 to TRBJ2-1, with no clear D. CDR3 length: 13 amino acids. In germline, CDR1 is PRHDT, CDR2 FYEKMQ (reference sequence). Trimming pared 5 bases from V and 7 bases from J, leaving 12 bases between. CDR3 residues: CASSQPSGNEQFF. CDR3 nucleotides: TGTGCCAGCAGCCAACCGAGTGGGAATGAGCAGTTCTTC.

About this clonotype itself: This clone may be a read error of a much larger clone one base away. The V and J genes are TRBV7-9 and TRBJ2-4, with D possibly TRBD2 on 5 matching bases. The CDR3 length is 16 residues. Germline loops: CDR1 SEHNR, CDR2 FQNEAQ (reference sequence). The CDR3 reads CVSSLAFWEAKNIQYF. For the CDR3, the DNA is TGTGTCAGCAGCTTAGCGTTTTGGGAAGCCAAAAACATTCAGTACTTC.

The rearrangement links TRBV5-1 to TRBJ2-7; D possibly matches TRBD1 or TRBD2 (5 bases each). The CDR3 consists of 15 residues. Germline V gene sequence: CDR1 SGHRS, CDR2 YFSETQ. V was cut by 2 bases and J by 3 bases, with 15 bases left in between. CDR3 nucleotides: TGCGCCAGCAGCTTCCGTGAGGTGGGACGCTACGAGCAGTACGTC. Its translation: CASSFREVGRYEQYV.

This clonotype has only one observation. The chain is built from TRBV29-1 and TRBJ1-1; no clear D gene. Germline lookup yields CDR1 SQVTM and CDR2 ANQGSEA. There are 13 residues in the CDR3. V lost 1 base, J lost 1 base, and 7 bases lay in between. CDR3 residues: CSVEAGGNTEAFF. The CDR3 DNA reads as TGCAGCGTTGAAGCGGGAGGGAACACTGAAGCTTTCTTT.

This clonotype showed up just a few times. V and J are TRBV6-1 and TRBJ2-5; 8 nucleotides agree with TRBD2. This CDR3 spans 16 amino acids. From germline, CDR1 is MNHNS and CDR2 SASEGT. The V segment lost 0 bases and the J segment 5 bases; nucleotides outside the gene matches: 8. CDR3 residues: CASSEALRERGETQYF. CDR3 coding DNA: TGTGCCAGCAGTGAAGCGCTTCGGGAGCGGGGGGAGACCCAGTACTTC.

Comment on this clonotype: An end of the junction does not agree with germline; a read error may underlie this. The chain employs TRBV7-6 and TRBJ1-5; D gene ambiguous. The CDR3 has 14 amino acids. Germline CDR1 SGHVS, CDR2 FNYEAQ. CDR3 sequence reads: CANSLGEAFQPQHF. The CDR3 DNA reads as TGTGCCAACAGCTTAGGCGAAGCATTCCAGCCCCAGCATTTT.

With regard to this clonotype: This CDR3 is missing its conserved last phenylalanine or tryptophan, likely due to a read error. The chain carries TRBV19 and TRBJ1-6, with 7 bases that match TRBD1. This CDR3 comprises 13 residues. CDR1 and CDR2 from the germline V gene are LNHDA and SQIVND (reference sequence). J was trimmed by 6 bases and V by 7 bases; bases with no gene match: 3. CDR3 sequence reads: CASTWDSNSPLHL. The CDR3 DNA sequence: TGTGCCAGTACCTGGGACAGTAATTCACCCCTCCACTTA.

V usage is TRBV19 and J usage is TRBJ2-5; D possibly corresponds to TRBD1 (5 bases). Germline CDR1 is LNHDA and CDR2 is SQIVND (reference sequence). V lost 9 bases and J 5 bases, leaving 13 bases between the germline ends. The CDR3 has 12 residues. As DNA, the CDR3 is TGTGCCAGCCTAGGGGATCGGGAGACCCAGTACTTC. Protein product: CASLGDRETQYF.

The J gene is TRBJ2-5, the V gene TRBV7-6, with D unresolved. V was cut by 2 bases and J by 5 bases, with 6 bases left in between. The CDR3 is 12 amino acids. Germline-derived CDR1 and CDR2 are SGHVS and FNYEAQ. The CDR3 loop is CASSLRVETQYF. CDR3 in DNA: TGTGCCAGCAGCTTACGGGTTGAGACCCAGTACTTC.

The V gene is TRBV29-1, the J gene TRBJ2-2, with D possibly being TRBD1 (5 bases). This CDR3 is 13 amino acids long. CDR1 is SQVTM and CDR2 is ANQGSEA in the germline V gene. Trimming pared 4 bases from V and 5 bases from J, leaving 11 bases between. The CDR3 here is CSVGSTATGELFF. DNA of the CDR3: TGCAGCGTTGGATCGACAGCAACCGGGGAGCTGTTTTTT.

The J gene is TRBJ2-2, the V gene TRBV10-3; 13 positions match TRBD2. V was pared by 6 bases and J by 5 bases, with 6 bases of the junction left unmatched. Germline assignment: CDR1 ENHRY and CDR2 SYGVKD. The CDR3 is 16 amino acids. The CDR3 DNA follows: TGTGCCATCAGGAAACTAGCGGGGGGGCCGACCGGGGAGCTGTTTTTT. It yields the protein CAIRKLAGGPTGELFF.

The chain has TRBV6-6 and TRBJ1-1, with D perhaps TRBD1 (5 bases). Trimming pared 3 bases from V and 5 bases from J, leaving 13 bases between. Germline-derived CDR1 and CDR2 are MNHNY and SVGAGI (reference sequence). The CDR3 runs 14 residues. CDR3 region: CASSYVGDKTEAFF. CDR3 nucleotides: TGTGCCAGCAGTTATGTAGGGGATAAAACTGAAGCTTTCTTT.

V usage is TRBV12-5 and J usage is TRBJ1-2; D is undetermined. Germline V gives CDR1 LGHNT, CDR2 FRNRAP. This CDR3 contains 13 residues. V was pared by 4 bases and J by 8 bases, with 14 bases between. CDR3 amino acids: CASGSPGLQGYTF. CDR3 sequence (DNA): TGTGCTAGTGGTTCCCCTGGGCTACAAGGCTACACCTTC. The full variable domain, its missing parts supplied by reference TRBV12-5 and TRBJ1-2, is DARVTQTPRHKVTEMGQEVTMRCQPILGHNTVFWYRQTMMQGLELLAYFRNRAPLDDSGMPKDRFSAEMPDATLATLKIQPSEPRDSAVYFCASGSPGLQGYTFGSGTRLTVV.

This sequence joins TRBV20-1 and TRBJ2-3; D is perhaps TRBD2 (5 bases). The CDR3 extends over 13 amino acids. The germline V and J ends were trimmed by 1 base and 2 bases, with 7 bases remaining between them. Looked up from germline, CDR1 is DFQATT and CDR2 is SNEGSKA (reference sequence). Written as DNA, the CDR3 is TGCAGTGCTAGAGCCGGGAACACAGATACGCAGTATTTT. Protein sequence: CSARAGNTDTQYF.

This clonotype was observed a few times. The genes are TRBV6-2 or TRBV6-3 and TRBJ2-7; tentatively, D is TRBD2 (5 bases). The germline V gene has CDR1 MNHEY and CDR2 SVGEGT. Trimming removed 2 bases from V and 2 bases from J, with 13 bases in between. CDR3 length: 15 amino acids. The CDR3 DNA is TGTGCCAGCAGTTACACCCCAGACGGGGCCTACGAGCAGTACGTC. Protein: CASSYTPDGAYEQYV.

This clonotype was picked up a small number of times. V gene TRBV6-9 combines with J gene TRBJ2-7; no definite D call. Germline lookup yields CDR1 MNHGY and CDR2 SVAAGI. This CDR3 has 16 amino acids. V gave up 5 bases and J gave up 0 bases, with 17 bases separating them. CDR3 loop: CASSMPGFGYSYEQYV. As DNA, the CDR3 is TGTGCCAGCAGTATGCCAGGATTCGGCTACTCCTACGAGCAGTACGTC.